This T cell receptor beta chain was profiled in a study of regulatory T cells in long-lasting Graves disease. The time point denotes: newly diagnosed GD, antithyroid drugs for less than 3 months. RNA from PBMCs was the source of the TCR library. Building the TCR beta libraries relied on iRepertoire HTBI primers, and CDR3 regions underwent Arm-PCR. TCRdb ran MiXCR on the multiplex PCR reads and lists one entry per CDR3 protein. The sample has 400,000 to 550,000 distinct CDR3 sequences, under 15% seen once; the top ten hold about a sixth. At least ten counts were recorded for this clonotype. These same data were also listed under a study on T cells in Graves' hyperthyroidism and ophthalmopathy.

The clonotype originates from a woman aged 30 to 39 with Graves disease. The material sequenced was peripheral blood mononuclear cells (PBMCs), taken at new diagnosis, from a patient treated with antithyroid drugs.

The CDR3 spells CASGLVLNGGANVLTF. The CDR3 DNA follows: TGTGCTAGTGGTTTGGTACTAAACGGCGGGGCCAACGTCCTGACTTTC. The chain joins TRBV12-5 to TRBJ2-6; D gene unclear. The CDR3 totals 16 residues. Trimming stripped 0 bases from V and 4 bases from J, with 10 bases between. Per the germline V gene, CDR1 is LGHNT and CDR2 is FRNRAP. Based on the CDR3 plus reference TRBV12-5 and TRBJ2-6, the full variable domain is DARVTQTPRHKVTEMGQEVTMRCQPILGHNTVFWYRQTMMQGLELLAYFRNRAPLDDSGMPKDRFSAEMPDATLATLKIQPSEPRDSAVYFCASGLVLNGGANVLTFGAGSRLTVL.